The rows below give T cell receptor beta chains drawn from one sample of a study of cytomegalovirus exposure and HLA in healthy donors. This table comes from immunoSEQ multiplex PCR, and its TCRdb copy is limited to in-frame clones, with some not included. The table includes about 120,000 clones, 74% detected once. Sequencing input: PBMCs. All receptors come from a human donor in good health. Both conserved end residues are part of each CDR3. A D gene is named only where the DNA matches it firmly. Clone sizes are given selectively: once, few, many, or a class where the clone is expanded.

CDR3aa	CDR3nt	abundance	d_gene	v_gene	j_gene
CASSLNSARANQPQHF	TGTGCCAGCAGTTTGAATTCAGCCAGGGCAAATCAGCCCCAGCATTTT	NA	NA	TRBV28	TRBJ1-5
CASSLSGSANTGELFF	TGTGCCAGCAGTTTGAGCGGGAGCGCGAACACCGGGGAGCTGTTTTTT	NA	TRBD2	TRBV28	TRBJ2-2
CASSLTIGGYTF	TGTGCCAGCAGCCTAACCATCGGGGGCTACACCTTC	NA	NA	TRBV7-2	TRBJ1-2
CASSLPRGTANTGELFF	TGTGCCAGCAGTTTACCCAGGGGCACAGCGAACACCGGGGAGCTGTTTTTT	NA	NA	TRBV28	TRBJ2-2
CASSLAGEADTQYF	TGTGCCAGCAGCCTAGCGGGAGAGGCAGATACGCAGTATTTT	NA	TRBD2	TRBV7-9	TRBJ2-3
CASSIRGRLGNTIYF	TGTGCCAGTAGTATCAGAGGGAGACTTGGAAACACCATATATTTT	once	NA	TRBV19	TRBJ1-3
CSVDLGTTSVGTDTQYF	TGCAGCGTGGACCTCGGGACTACCTCCGTAGGCACAGATACGCAGTATTTT	NA	TRBD2	TRBV29-1	TRBJ2-3
CSVILETGELFF	TGCAGCGTGATCCTAGAAACCGGGGAGCTGTTTTTT	NA	NA	TRBV29-1	TRBJ2-2
CASSHRRYSTDTQYF	TGTGCCAGCAGCCACAGACGGTATTCTACAGATACGCAGTATTTT	NA	NA	TRBV6-1	TRBJ2-3
CASSLTEANQPQHF	TGTGCCAGCAGCTTGACGGAGGCCAATCAGCCCCAGCATTTT	NA	NA	TRBV28	TRBJ1-5
CSVGGQHEQYF	TGCAGCGTTGGGGGACAGCACGAGCAGTACTTC	NA	TRBD1	TRBV29-1	TRBJ2-7
CASSPGLAKQFF	TGTGCCAGCTCACCTGGACTAGCTAAGCAGTTCTTC	NA	TRBD2	TRBV18	TRBJ2-1
CASSGARQVGYEQYF	TGTGCCAGCAGTGGGGCTCGACAGGTCGGCTACGAGCAGTACTTC	NA	NA	TRBV28	TRBJ2-7
CASTDSHGGKNSPLHF	TGTGCCAGCACCGACAGTCACGGGGGGAAAAATTCACCCCTCCACTTT	NA	NA	TRBV6-6	TRBJ1-6
CASSQDSPGTGGLQPQHF	TGCGCCAGCAGCCAAGACTCACCAGGGACAGGGGGTCTTCAGCCCCAGCATTTT	NA	TRBD1	TRBV4-1	TRBJ1-5
CASIENTEAFF	TGTGCCAGCATAGAGAACACTGAAGCTTTCTTT	few	NA	TRBV6-6	TRBJ1-1